Sequencing of this TCR beta chain was carried out in a study of cytomegalovirus exposure and HLA in healthy donors. General study findings and limits: After further analysis at a later stage, roughly 16,000 TCR beta sequences were associated with HLA alleles at 0.05 false discovery rate.

The germline V gene encodes CDR1 SGHAT and CDR2 FQDESV (reference sequence). The CDR3 extends over 14 amino acids. The V and J ends lost 1 base and 4 bases respectively, with 11 bases between them. The PCR had 60 Vbeta and 13 Jbeta primers. The repertoire was sequenced with immunoSEQ multiplex PCR; TCRdb's copy has only in-frame clones and lacks some. The table lists about 200,000 clones, 60% to 80% of them singletons, with 1.5% to 2% in the top ten. Comment on this clone: The antigen is undetermined.

The chain combines TRBV11-1 with TRBJ2-7, with D possibly TRBD2 on 7 matching bases. Sequenced material: PBMCs. This receptor was obtained from a male donor in good health and CMV-seronegative. The CDR3 sequence: CASSLDAGAYEQYF. The CDR3 bases are TGTGCCAGCAGCTTAGATGCGGGGGCGTACGAGCAGTACTTC.